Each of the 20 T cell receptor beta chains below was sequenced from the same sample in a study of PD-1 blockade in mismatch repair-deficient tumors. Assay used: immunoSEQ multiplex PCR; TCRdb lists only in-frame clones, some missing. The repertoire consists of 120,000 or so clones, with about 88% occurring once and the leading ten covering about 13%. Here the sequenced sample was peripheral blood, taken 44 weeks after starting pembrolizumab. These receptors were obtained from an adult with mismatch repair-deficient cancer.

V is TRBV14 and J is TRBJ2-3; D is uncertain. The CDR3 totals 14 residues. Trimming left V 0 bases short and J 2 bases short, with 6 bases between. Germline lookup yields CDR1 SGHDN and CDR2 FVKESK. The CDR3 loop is CASSQEGVTDTQYF. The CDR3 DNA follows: TGTGCCAGCAGCCAAGAGGGTGTCACAGATACGCAGTATTTT.

CDR3 coding DNA: TGTGCCAGCAGTGGGGATACGCAGTATTTT. Its translation: CASSGDTQYF. This chain links TRBV6-4 with TRBJ2-3; D unclear. The V end was cut by 4 bases, the J end by 6 bases, with 2 bases between. Looked up from germline, CDR1 is MRHNA and CDR2 is SNTAGT. CDR3 length: 10 amino acids.

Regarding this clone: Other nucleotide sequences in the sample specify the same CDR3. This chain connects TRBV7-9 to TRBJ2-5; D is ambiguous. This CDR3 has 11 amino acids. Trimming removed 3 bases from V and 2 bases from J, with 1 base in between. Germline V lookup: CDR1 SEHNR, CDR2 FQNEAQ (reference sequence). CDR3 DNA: TGTGCCAGCAGCTTGCAAGAGACCCAGTACTTC. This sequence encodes CASSLQETQYF.

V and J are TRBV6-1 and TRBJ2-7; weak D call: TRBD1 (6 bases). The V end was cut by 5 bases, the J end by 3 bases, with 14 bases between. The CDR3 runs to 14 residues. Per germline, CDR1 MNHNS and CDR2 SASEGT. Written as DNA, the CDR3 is TGTGCCAGCAGTTCCTCTGGACAGTTCTACGAGCAGTACTTC. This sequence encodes CASSSSGQFYEQYF.

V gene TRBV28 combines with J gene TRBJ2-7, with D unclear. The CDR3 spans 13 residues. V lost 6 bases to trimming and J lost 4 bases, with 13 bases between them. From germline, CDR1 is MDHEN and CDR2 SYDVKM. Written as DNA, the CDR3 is TGTGCCAGCAGCTGGGCGTTAGTATACGAGCAGTACTTC. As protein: CASSWALVYEQYF.

The CDR3 DNA is TGTGCCTGGAGTCGACTAGCGGGAGCACACTCTGGGGCCAACGTCCTGACTTTC. This sequence encodes CAWSRLAGAHSGANVLTF. This rearrangement joins TRBV30 to TRBJ2-6, with 12 bases identical to TRBD2. Per the germline V gene, CDR1 is GTSNPN and CDR2 is SVGIG (reference sequence). This CDR3 contains 18 residues. V lost 2 bases to trimming and J lost 0 bases; unmatched junction nucleotides: 5. Using reference TRBV30 and TRBJ2-6 for the parts outside the CDR3, the full variable domain is SQTIHQWPATLVQPVGSPLSLECTVEGTSNPNLYWYRQAAGRGLQLLFYSVGIGQISSEVPQNLSASRPQDRQFILSSKKLLLSDSGFYLCAWSRLAGAHSGANVLTFGAGSRLTVL.

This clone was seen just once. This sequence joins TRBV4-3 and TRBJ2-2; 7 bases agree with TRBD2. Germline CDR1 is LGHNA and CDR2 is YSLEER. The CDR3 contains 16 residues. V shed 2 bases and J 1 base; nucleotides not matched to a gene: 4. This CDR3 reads CASSQPPGGNTGELFF. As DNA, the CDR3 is TGCGCCAGCAGCCAACCACCGGGGGGGAACACCGGGGAGCTGTTTTTT.

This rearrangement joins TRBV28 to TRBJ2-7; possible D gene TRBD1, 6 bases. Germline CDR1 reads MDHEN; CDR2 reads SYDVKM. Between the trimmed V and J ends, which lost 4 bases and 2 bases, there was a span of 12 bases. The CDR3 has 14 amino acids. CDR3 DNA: TGTGCCAGCAGTTACAGGGTAAGAACCTACGAGCAGTACTTC. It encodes CASSYRVRTYEQYF.

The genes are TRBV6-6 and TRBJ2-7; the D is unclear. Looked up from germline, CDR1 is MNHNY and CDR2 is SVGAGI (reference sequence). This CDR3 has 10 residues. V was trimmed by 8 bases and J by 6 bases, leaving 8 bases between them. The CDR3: CASGFPEQYF. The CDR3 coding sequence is TGTGCCAGCGGGTTTCCCGAGCAGTACTTC.

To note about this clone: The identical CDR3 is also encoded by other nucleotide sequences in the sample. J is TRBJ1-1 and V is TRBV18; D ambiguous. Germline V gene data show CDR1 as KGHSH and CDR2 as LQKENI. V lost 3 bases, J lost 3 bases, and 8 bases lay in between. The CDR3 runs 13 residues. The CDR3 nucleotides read TGTGCCAGCTCACCGATGAGTCACACTGAAGCTTTCTTT. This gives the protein CASSPMSHTEAFF.

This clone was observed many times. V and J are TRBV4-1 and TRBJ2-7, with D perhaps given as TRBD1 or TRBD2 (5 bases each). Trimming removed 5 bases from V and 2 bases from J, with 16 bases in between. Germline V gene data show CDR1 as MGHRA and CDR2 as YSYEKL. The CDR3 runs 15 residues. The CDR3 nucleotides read TGCGCCAGCAGCTTAGGCCGGGACGGAGCCTACGAGCAGTACTTC. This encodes CASSLGRDGAYEQYF.

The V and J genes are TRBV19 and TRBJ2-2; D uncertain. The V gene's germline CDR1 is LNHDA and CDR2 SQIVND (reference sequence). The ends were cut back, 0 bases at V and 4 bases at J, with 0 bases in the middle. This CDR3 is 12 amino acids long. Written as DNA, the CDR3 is TGTGCCAGTAGTATAGACACCGGGGAGCTGTTTTTT. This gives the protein CASSIDTGELFF.

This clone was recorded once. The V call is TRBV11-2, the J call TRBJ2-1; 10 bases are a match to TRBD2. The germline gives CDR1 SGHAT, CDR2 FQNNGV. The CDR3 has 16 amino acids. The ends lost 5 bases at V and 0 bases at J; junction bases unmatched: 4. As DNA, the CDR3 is TGTGCCAGCAGCAGGACTAGCGGTAACTCCTACAATGAGCAGTTCTTC. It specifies CASSRTSGNSYNEQFF.

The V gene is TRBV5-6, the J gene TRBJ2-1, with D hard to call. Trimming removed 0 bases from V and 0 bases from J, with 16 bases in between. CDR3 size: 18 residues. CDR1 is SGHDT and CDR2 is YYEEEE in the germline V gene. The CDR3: CASSLASQPVPSYNEQFF. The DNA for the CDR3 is TGTGCCAGCAGCTTGGCCTCCCAACCGGTTCCCTCCTACAATGAGCAGTTCTTC.

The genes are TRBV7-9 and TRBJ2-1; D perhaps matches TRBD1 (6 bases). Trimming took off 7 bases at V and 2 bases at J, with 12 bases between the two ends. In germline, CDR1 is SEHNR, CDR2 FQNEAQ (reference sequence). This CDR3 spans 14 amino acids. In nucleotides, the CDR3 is TGTGCCAGCACCTCGACAGGCACCTACAATGAGCAGTTCTTC. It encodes CASTSTGTYNEQFF.

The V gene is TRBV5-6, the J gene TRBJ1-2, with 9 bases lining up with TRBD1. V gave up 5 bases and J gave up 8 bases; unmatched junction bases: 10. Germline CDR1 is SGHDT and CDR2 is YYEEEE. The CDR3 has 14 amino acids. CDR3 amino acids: CASRGQGKDAGYTF. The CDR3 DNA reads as TGTGCCAGCAGAGGACAGGGGAAGGATGCGGGCTACACCTTC.

The CDR3 DNA reads as TGTGCCAGCAGCGAGGGGTACCAGCACACCTACAATGAGCAGTTCTTC. It encodes CASSEGYQHTYNEQFF. V and J are TRBV13 and TRBJ2-1; TRBD1 or TRBD2 may be the D gene (5 bases each). V was shortened by 5 bases and J by 2 bases, with 16 bases between the two germline ends. The CDR3 is made up of 16 amino acids. The germline CDR1 and CDR2 sequences are PRHDT and FYEKMQ (reference sequence).

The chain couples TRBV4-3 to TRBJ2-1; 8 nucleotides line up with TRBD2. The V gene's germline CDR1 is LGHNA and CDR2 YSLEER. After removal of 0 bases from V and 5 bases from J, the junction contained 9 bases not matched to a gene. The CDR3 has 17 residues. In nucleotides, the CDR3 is TGCGCCAGCAGCCAAGATCCAACGGGACTAGTCGACAATGAGCAGTTCTTC. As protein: CASSQDPTGLVDNEQFF.

CDR3 amino acids: CASSLWGQGGYTDTQYF. In DNA form, the CDR3 reads TGTGCCAGCAGTTTATGGGGACAGGGGGGATACACAGATACGCAGTATTTT. This chain uses TRBV27 with TRBJ2-3; 11 positions agree with TRBD1. CDR3 length equals 17 residues. The germline gives CDR1 MNHEY, CDR2 SMNVEV (reference sequence). V lost 1 base to trimming and J lost 2 bases; unmatched junction nucleotides: 5.

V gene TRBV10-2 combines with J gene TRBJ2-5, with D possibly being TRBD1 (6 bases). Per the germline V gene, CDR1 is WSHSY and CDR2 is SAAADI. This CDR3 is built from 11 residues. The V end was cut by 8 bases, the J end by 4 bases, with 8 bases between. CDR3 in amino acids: CASGQIETQYF. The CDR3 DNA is TGCGCCAGCGGACAGATAGAGACCCAGTACTTC.